Listed below are T cell receptor beta chains from one sample, sequenced in a study of graft-versus-host responses after intestinal transplantation. The repertoire was sequenced with immunoSEQ multiplex PCR; TCRdb's copy has only in-frame clones and lacks some. The data show roughly 56,000 clones, roughly 89% seen once. The sequenced sample was PBMCs, obtained approximately 120 days after intestinal transplantation. Receptors were obtained from a human patient who received an intestinal transplant, so some T cells may come from the graft donor. Both conserved end residues are trimmed from each CDR3. Fields, in order: V gene, J gene, D gene, CDR3 protein. The D gene is left open where the match is weak.

v_gene: TRBV4-1
j_gene: TRBJ2-3
d_gene: .
CDR3aa: ASSQLGFRQSTDTQY

v_gene: TRBV19
j_gene: TRBJ1-5
d_gene: .
CDR3aa: ASKEGGFNQPQH

v_gene: TRBV6-5
j_gene: TRBJ2-2
d_gene: .
CDR3aa: ASSWSLPGELF

v_gene: TRBV11-2
j_gene: TRBJ2-7
d_gene: .
CDR3aa: ASSLVINGPSYEQY

v_gene: TRBV7-9
j_gene: TRBJ1-5
d_gene: .
CDR3aa: ASSLVGLNQPQH

v_gene: TRBV5-8
j_gene: TRBJ2-7
d_gene: .
CDR3aa: ASSLVATRGGEQY

v_gene: TRBV19
j_gene: TRBJ1-4
d_gene: .
CDR3aa: ASSIDPSGGAASEKLF

v_gene: TRBV2
j_gene: TRBJ2-7
d_gene: .
CDR3aa: ASSEVRVYEQY

v_gene: TRBV15
j_gene: TRBJ2-3
d_gene: .
CDR3aa: ATSRDSGAVDTQY

v_gene: TRBV7-9
j_gene: TRBJ2-7
d_gene: .
CDR3aa: ASSPRQGLTYEQY